Presented here are 2 T cell receptor beta chains from one specimen sequenced in a study of blood T cells in healthy people across ages. It was with a sample-barcoded 5' primer and a J-beta primer mix that a second PCR of roughly 6 to 12 cycles was run. TCRdb re-derived calls from the 5' RACE reads in MiXCR, one entry per CDR3 protein. The sample has a few hundred thousand distinct CDR3 sequences, roughly half seen once. The source material was blood. The receptors were gathered from a man between 60 and 70 years old in good health.

This clonotype was detected only a few times. The chain recombines TRBV20-1 with TRBJ2-7, with D possibly matching TRBD1 (6 bases). The germline gives CDR1 DFQATT, CDR2 SNEGSKA (reference sequence). This CDR3 contains 13 residues. V shed 1 base and J shed 3 bases, with 10 bases lying between them. As DNA, the CDR3 is TGCAGTGCTAGAGGGGACACCGACTACGAGCAGTACTTC. This codes for CSARGDTDYEQYF.

V usage is TRBV6-5 and J usage is TRBJ1-2, with 11 bases fitting TRBD1. V lost 6 bases to trimming and J lost 3 bases; unmatched junction nucleotides: 9. The germline V gene has CDR1 MNHEY and CDR2 SVGAGI. The CDR3 runs to 16 residues. In DNA form, the CDR3 reads TGTGCCAGCAGGCCCAGGACAGGGGGCGAGCACTATGGCTACACCTTC. This gives the protein CASRPRTGGEHYGYTF.